The present T cell receptor (beta chain) was sequenced within a study of T cell responses to AZD1222 COVID-19 vaccine. Findings of the study overall: Two doses of AZD1222 preceded a rise in Spike-specific TCR breadth and depth.

As for this clone: Its antigen is still unknown.

Data came from immunoSEQ multiplex PCR; TCRdb stores just in-frame clones and leaves some out. The table has some 39,000 clones, less than 95% seen once. Sample: peripheral blood, taken 28 days after the second AZD1222 dose. The clonotype was recovered from an adult who received the AZD1222 COVID-19 vaccine.

Here the CDR3 reads CASSQQGADQPQHF. CDR3 DNA: TGTGCCAGCAGCCAACAGGGGGCAGATCAGCCCCAGCATTTT. V usage is TRBV28 and J usage is TRBJ1-5; TRBD1 matches at 9 bases. CDR1 and CDR2 from the germline V gene are MDHEN and SYDVKM. Unmatched junction bases numbered 5, after V lost 6 bases and J lost 5 bases. The CDR3 covers 14 residues. The full variable domain, rest sourced from reference TRBV28 and TRBJ1-5, is DVKVTQSSRYLVKRTGEKVFLECVQDMDHENMFWYRQDPGLGLRLIYFSYDVKMKEKGDIPEGYSVSREKKERFSLILESASTNQTSMYLCASSQQGADQPQHFGDGTRLSIL.